This TCR beta chain is drawn from a study of blood T cell repertoires in COVID-19. Original processing notes: Nucleated cell counts were estimated from reference gene primer amplification. Some clones are missing from TCRdb's copy, which holds only in-frame ones; the method was immunoSEQ multiplex PCR. Clonal size and the V and J genes are those of that table, whereas D and trimming came from the DNA. The sample has 350,000 to 450,000 clones, around 83% seen once. Each recovered donor of Cohort 3 presented with two negative PCRs, clearance, or symptom resolution. The V and J ends lost 5 bases and 7 bases respectively, with 9 bases between them. The CDR3 contains 12 residues. In germline, CDR1 is SGHNT, CDR2 YENEEA.

The chain couples TRBV11-3 to TRBJ2-1; the D gene is possibly TRBD2 (5 bases). Material for sequencing was PBMCs or T cells enriched from blood (not recorded which). The TCR sequence derives from a woman aged 45-60 years who had recovered from COVID-19. CDR3 in DNA: TGTGCCAGCAGCACGCGCGGGAATGAGCAGTTCTTC. It specifies CASSTRGNEQFF.